The present entry profiles one T cell receptor (beta chain) with its context. Its specificity is unknown. Data came from immunoSEQ multiplex PCR; TCRdb stores just in-frame clones and leaves some out. The table has 80,000 or so clones, 80% to 95% seen once. The data originate from a study of OX40 agonist ivuxolimab in advanced cancers. Study information: Patients with hepatocellular carcinoma, melanoma, renal cell or head and neck cancer made up the dose-escalation patients. Averaging roughly 60 years in age, with a range of about 23 to 80, the cohort was approximately 83% male.

General study points: Expanded clones tended on average to be more numerous among CD8+ T cells than CD4+.

Patients with a history of autoimmune disease or on systemic immunosuppression were excluded. The source was CD4+ or CD8+ T cells sorted from blood, collected in a trial of the OX40 agonist ivuxolimab. The TCR originated in an adult with an advanced solid tumor such as melanoma, head and neck, liver or kidney cancer.

CDR3 sequence (DNA): TGTGCCAGCAGTGAAGCGGGCAGGAAAGAGACCCAGTACTTC. It translates to CASSEAGRKETQYF. The V and J genes are TRBV6-1 and TRBJ2-5, with D hard to call. Germline V gene sequence: CDR1 MNHNS, CDR2 SASEGT. This CDR3 comprises 14 residues. Trimming removed 0 bases at V and 3 bases at J, with 8 bases between.